This T cell receptor beta chain was found in a study of T cell responses to AZD1222 COVID-19 vaccine (dated by TCRdb to 2020 to 2023). Describing the broader study: Because spike-specific TCR depth and breadth did not differ between the two schedules, AZD1222 recipients who got a second dose at roughly 4 weeks were pooled with those who got a second dose at roughly 12 weeks. Trial participants were enrolled by age into 18-55, 56-69 and 70-plus year subgroups, with approximately 150, 28 and 58 TCR-sequenced participants respectively. TCR sequencing was performed for fewer than 250 trial participants, of whom some 200 were given two doses of AZD1222 and about 25 were given two doses of MenACWY control vaccine.

Points on this clone: Its target antigen remains unknown. No much larger clone exists at a distance of one base, and base qualities are not known.

Beyond this particular receptor, the publication reports: Participants were mostly white British, with more females than males. The authors suggested clonal diversity may have been underestimated. In the small 56-69-year group, the increase in depth fell short of significance, most likely because of low power. Spike-specific TCR breadth and depth rose significantly after two AZD1222 doses compared with day 0 and with MenACWY recipients. Conclusions about previously exposed vaccinees were limited because only six AZD1222 recipients were SARS-CoV-2 seropositive at baseline. No day 14 peak-response samples were available, so repertoires were characterized only after the peak T cell response. Reportedly, close to half of the unique spike-specific TCRs recognized epitopes lying outside the regions that are mutated in the B.1.351 and B.1.1.7 variants. Vaccine-associated CD4 TCRs spanned the whole spike protein, with dominant responses in regions 160-218 and 743-854.

The CDR3 regions of human TCRbeta chains were analyzed by immunosequencing. The paper's processing steps were these. TCRs in the repertoires were matched against a reference library of SARS-CoV-2-specific TCRs that had been generated with the MIRA antigen-specificity platform. Breadth meant the fraction of unique TCRs that were SARS-CoV-2-associated, whereas depth meant the fraction of total T cells that were SARS-CoV-2-associated. Using the MIRA data, each spike-specific TCR was mapped to the spike region that the TCR reacts to and placed in a CD4 or CD8 class. Log10-transformed breadth and depth values were compared by one-way ANOVA with Sidak's multiple comparisons tests. This immuneACCESS table, as held by TCRdb, lists in-frame sequences with V and J called but not all clones. Of the missing ones, under half trace to an unresolved V gene in checked studies; the others have no known cause. V, J and clone size derive from that table, while D and trimming were established from the DNA sequence. This sample gives 100,000 to 150,000 clones in total; over 90% of them show up just once. 5% to 6.5% of the sample comes from the top ten.

This specimen's time point label, per the study, means: baseline before first vaccination. Samples from vaccinated people were obtained from the UK trials COV001 and COV002, which included a single-blind randomized controlled phase 2/3 trial of AZD1222 (ChAdOx1 nCoV-19) in healthy adults. Trial participant PBMC samples were collected at day 0 and day 28 after the second dose for TCRbeta chain sequencing. The CDR3 covers 16 residues, taking in both the cysteine and the phenylalanine. Of all the DNA, just the CDR3 is kept, 48 bases in frame from base 1. From a lookup of the germline V gene (reference sequence), CDR1 and CDR2 are LNHDA and SQIVND. V is reduced by 4 bases and J by 0 bases, leaving a spacing of 13 bases between them.

This specimen was peripheral blood, taken on day 0 of AZD1222 vaccination. The origin of this receptor is an adult in good health. The chain uses TRBV19 and TRBJ2-1; a tentative D match to TRBD1 spans 5 bases. The base sequence is TGTGCCAGTAGTAAAGGGGCCCTGAGCTCCTACAATGAGCAGTTCTTC. It translates to CASSKGALSSYNEQFF.